This T cell receptor beta chain came from a study of early T cells in non-severe SARS-CoV-2 infection. Study context: Unpaired chains resulted from sequencing bulk RNA of unsorted whole blood. Notes on the study in general: VDJdb matching, biased toward anti-spike CD8 responses, missed private and CD4 specificities.

Attachment of unique molecular identifiers to individual cDNA molecules was performed. TCRdb used MiXCR to reprocess the 5' RACE reads, holding one entry per CDR3 protein. The sample yields 25,000 to 35,000 distinct CDR3 sequences, 2.5% to 3.5% seen once. V was clipped by 7 bases and J by 2 bases, with 12 bases between them. The length of the CDR3 is 14 residues. This clonotype was recorded a few times. Its cognate antigen is unknown. The sequencing input was whole blood. The receptor was isolated from an adult who was a healthcare worker with PCR-confirmed SARS-CoV-2 infection or an uninfected control (not recorded which). V usage is TRBV12-3 or TRBV12-4 and J usage is TRBJ1-3; D is unclear. The CDR3 region is CASKQGIAGNTIYF. The CDR3 DNA reads TGTGCCAGCAAGCAAGGGATCGCTGGAAACACCATATATTTT.